Listed here is a single T cell receptor beta chain. The protocol was immunoSEQ multiplex PCR, while the TCRdb copy is restricted to in-frame clones and leaves out a portion. The table includes tens of thousands of clones, 88% detected once. The data stem from a study of blood T cell repertoires in COVID-19. Across the whole study: Sites in the United States, Italy and Spain provided acute and convalescent COVID-19 samples. PBMCs, B-cell-depleted T cells, or T cells provided the cDNA or gDNA that made up the material.

After removal of 7 bases from V and 5 bases from J, the junction contained 7 bases not matched to a gene. CDR3 length equals 13 residues. CDR1 is SGDLS and CDR2 is YYNGEE in the germline V gene. The rearrangement joins TRBV9 to TRBJ2-5; 8 bases map to TRBD2. Sequences were obtained from peripheral blood. The clonotype comes from a man in his 70s with acute or convalescent COVID-19. The CDR3 spells CASGATGGETQYF. In DNA, the CDR3 is TGTGCCAGCGGAGCGACGGGGGGGGAGACCCAGTACTTC.